A single sample gave rise to the 14 T cell receptor beta chains below, sequenced in a study of control samples from healthy donors and cancer patients. Using immunoSEQ multiplex PCR, the repertoire was profiled, and TCRdb retains in-frame clones only, with some absent. The profile shows roughly 220,000 clones, just under 95% of them singletons. The sample consisted of blood. These receptors all stem from a man between 50 and 59 years old in good health.

The chain has TRBV3-1 (or the pseudogene TRBV3-2) and TRBJ1-1, with D perhaps TRBD1 (5 bases). Germline-derived CDR1 and CDR2 are LGHDT and YNNKEL (reference sequence). The CDR3 extends over 14 amino acids. V lost 3 bases and J lost 6, with 14 bases in between. CDR3 in DNA: TGTGCCAGCAGCCAGGCAGGGCCGGGGGCTGAAGCTTTCTTT. Translation gives CASSQAGPGAEAFF.

With respect to this clone: Germline and junction disagree at one end, which may indicate a read error. CDR3 loop: CASSRFTGTNVGHF. The CDR3 DNA reads as TGTGCCAGCAGCAGATTCACAGGGACCAACGTCGGACACTTC. The chain combines TRBV11-2 with TRBJ1-2; TRBD1 might be the D (6 bases). The CDR3 sequence is 14 residues long. The germline V gene has CDR1 SGHAT and CDR2 FQNNGV.

V usage is TRBV9 and J usage is TRBJ1-2; 8 nucleotides align to TRBD1. V was clipped by 0 bases and J by 7 bases; unmatched bases: 2. Germline V lookup: CDR1 SGDLS, CDR2 YYNGEE. This CDR3 has 13 residues. Written as DNA, the CDR3 is TGTGCCAGCAGCGTAGGACAGGGGACTGGCTACACCTTC. This sequence encodes CASSVGQGTGYTF.

V and J are TRBV7-2 and TRBJ1-1; 7 bases match TRBD1. Trimming removed 4 bases from V and 3 bases from J; junction bases left unmatched: 5. The CDR3 has 14 residues. CDR1 is SGHTA, CDR2 FQGNSA, per germline. The CDR3 DNA follows: TGTGCCAGCAGCTCTAGACAGGGACACACTGAAGCTTTCTTT. Amino acid sequence: CASSSRQGHTEAFF.

The chain uses TRBV6-6 and TRBJ1-1; D gene ambiguous. Trimming removed 0 bases from V and 1 base from J, with 6 bases in between. The length of the CDR3 is 14 residues. Germline V gives CDR1 MNHNY, CDR2 SVGAGI (reference sequence). The CDR3 DNA reads TGTGCCAGCAGTTACTCGAATCAGAACACTGAAGCTTTCTTT. This sequence encodes CASSYSNQNTEAFF.

The genes are TRBV1 and TRBJ2-7; the D segment call TRBD1 is taken from the table without a DNA check. TRBV1 is deemed a pseudogene. The CDR3 spans 15 residues. The CDR3 sequence: CTSSPYVGANGEQYF. CDR3 coding DNA: TGCACCAGCAGCCCATACGTGGGGGCGAACGGCGAGCAGTACTTC.

This chain links TRBV5-1 with TRBJ2-3, with a weak D call TRBD2 (7 bases). V was shortened by 4 bases and J by 5 bases, with 17 bases between the two germline ends. CDR1 is SGHRS, CDR2 YFSETQ, per germline. This CDR3 contains 15 residues. The CDR3, as DNA: TGCGCCAGCAGCGTAGGGGGAGCGGGGTTAGATACGCAGTATTTT. Translation gives CASSVGGAGLDTQYF.

The J gene is TRBJ1-5, the V gene TRBV19, with 8 bases fitting TRBD1. Trimming at V came to 6 bases and at J to 2 bases, leaving 21 bases not matched to a gene. There are 20 residues in the CDR3. The germline gives CDR1 LNHDA, CDR2 SQIVND (reference sequence). In nucleotides, the CDR3 is TGTGCCAGTAGCCTCCCCCATGGACAGGGCCGTGGGGAGGGCAATCAGCCCCAGCATTTT. It is translated as CASSLPHGQGRGEGNQPQHF.

The chain recombines TRBV5-1 with TRBJ1-1, with D possibly matching TRBD1 (5 bases). The germline V gene encodes CDR1 SGHRS and CDR2 YFSETQ. The CDR3 length is 16 residues. V was cut by 4 bases and J by 1 base, with 17 bases left in between. Written as DNA, the CDR3 is TGCGCCAGCAGCATTCGGGACGGTCAGGAGAACACTGAAGCTTTCTTT. Its protein product is CASSIRDGQENTEAFF.

The rearrangement joins TRBV6-6 to TRBJ2-1; 11 positions agree with TRBD2. V shed 5 bases and J 15 bases; nucleotides not matched to a gene: 9. The length of the CDR3 is 13 residues. Germline values: CDR1 MNHNY, CDR2 SVGAGI (reference sequence). The CDR3 loop is CASSHTSGGSPFF. As DNA, the CDR3 is TGTGCCAGCAGTCATACTAGCGGGGGTTCGCCGTTCTTC.

J is TRBJ2-5 and V is TRBV14; the D call may be TRBD1 or TRBD2 (6 bases each). Per germline, CDR1 SGHDN and CDR2 FVKESK. The CDR3 covers 15 residues. Trimming removed 4 bases from V and 7 bases from J, with 19 bases in between. CDR3 protein: CASSPTGGGWRTQYF. DNA of the CDR3: TGTGCCAGCAGCCCGACAGGTGGGGGGTGGCGGACCCAGTACTTC.

This clone has a single count. This sequence joins TRBV5-1 and TRBJ1-2; D is unclear. Deletions cut 3 bases from V and 6 bases from J, with 12 bases between. This CDR3 has 13 amino acids. Germline V gives CDR1 SGHRS, CDR2 YFSETQ. The CDR3 coding sequence is TGCGCCAGCAGCTGGGGTCGAGCAGATGGCTACACCTTC. It encodes CASSWGRADGYTF.

This clone was counted once. The V call is TRBV7-2, the J call TRBJ2-1, with 10 bases aligning to TRBD2. The CDR3 has 16 residues. V lost 3 bases, J lost 6 bases, and 8 bases stayed unmatched. Germline V gives CDR1 SGHTA, CDR2 FQGNSA. The CDR3 DNA reads as TGTGCCAGCAGCTTCCATTGGAGCGGGGGGGCCAATGAGCAGTTCTTC. Translated, it gives CASSFHWSGGANEQFF.

The chain couples TRBV12-3 or TRBV12-4 to TRBJ2-7; D gene uncertain. The CDR3 covers 13 residues. V shed 3 bases and J shed 0 bases, with 6 bases lying between them. In DNA, the CDR3 is TGTGCCAGCAGTTTTTGGGGCTCCTACGAGCAGTACTTC. Its translation: CASSFWGSYEQYF.